Shown below are 23 T cell receptor beta chains from a single sample sequenced in a study of blood T cell repertoires in COVID-19. Sequencing was performed with immunoSEQ multiplex PCR; in TCRdb, only in-frame clones are kept and a portion is missing. This table holds about 66,000 clones, nearly 90% found once. What was sequenced was peripheral blood. Receptors originate from a man in his 70s with acute or convalescent COVID-19.

This chain links TRBV3-1 (or the pseudogene TRBV3-2) with TRBJ2-2, with D possibly TRBD1 on 6 matching bases. Deletions cut 1 base from V and 4 bases from J, with 13 bases between. The germline V gene encodes CDR1 LGHDT and CDR2 YNNKEL (reference sequence). This CDR3 is 16 amino acids long. CDR3 bases: TGTGCCAGCAGCCAAGGAGAACAGGGCAGCACCGGGGAGCTGTTTTTT. Residues: CASSQGEQGSTGELFF.

This clone appeared a single time. The chain has TRBV6-5 and TRBJ1-5; 8 bases align to TRBD1. V was pared by 6 bases and J by 9 bases, with 10 bases of the junction left unmatched. CDR3 length equals 14 residues. Looked up from germline, CDR1 is MNHEY and CDR2 is SVGAGI. The CDR3 here is CASRPGQVRGPQHF. Written as DNA, the CDR3 is TGTGCCAGCAGACCGGGACAGGTACGAGGGCCCCAGCATTTT.

This clone has only a few counts. The V call is TRBV3-1 (or the pseudogene TRBV3-2), the J call TRBJ2-3; D might be TRBD1 (5 bases). Germline V gene data show CDR1 as LGHDT and CDR2 as YNNKEL (reference sequence). This CDR3 has 11 amino acids. Between the trimmed V and J ends, which lost 6 bases and 6 bases, there was a span of 7 bases. The CDR3 DNA reads TGTGCCAGCAGGGGGCCGGATACGCAGTATTTT. Translating it yields CASRGPDTQYF.

In its sample, this clone was seen once. The V and J genes are TRBV7-2 and TRBJ2-2, with 12 bases identical to TRBD2. Per the germline V gene, CDR1 is SGHTA and CDR2 is FQGNSA. V shed 5 bases, J shed 7 bases, and the junction held 11 bases outside the gene matches. The CDR3 runs 17 residues. The CDR3 coding sequence is TGTGCCAGCAGCCCCCTAGCGGGGGGGCCTCTCGGCGGGGAGCTGTTTTTT. Protein sequence: CASSPLAGGPLGGELFF.

The chain combines TRBV30 with TRBJ1-6, with a possible D match to TRBD1 (6 bases). The CDR3 loop spans 15 amino acids. Germline assignment: CDR1 GTSNPN and CDR2 SVGIG (reference sequence). Trimming removed 2 bases at V and 8 bases at J, with 16 bases between. CDR3 region: CAWSLGPGGDSPLHF. The CDR3 nucleotides are TGTGCCTGGAGTCTGGGGCCGGGGGGCGATTCACCCCTCCACTTT.

The CDR3 coding sequence is TGTGCCAGCAGTGAAGGTGTCTTCAGCGGTCAGCCCCAGCATTTT. It encodes CASSEGVFSGQPQHF. V and J are TRBV6-1 and TRBJ1-5; no clear D gene. Germline V lookup: CDR1 MNHNS, CDR2 SASEGT. The V gene lost 1 base and the J gene lost 6 bases, with 13 bases spanning the gap. This CDR3 comprises 15 residues.

This chain joins TRBV28 and TRBJ2-1, with D possibly matching TRBD1 (7 bases). The CDR3 contains 15 residues. V lost 7 bases and J 5 bases, leaving 18 bases between the germline ends. CDR1 MDHEN and CDR2 SYDVKM come from the germline V gene. The CDR3 DNA reads as TGTGCCAGCATCAACGGAGGGGACAGCAACAATGAGCAGTTCTTC. It is translated as CASINGGDSNNEQFF.

This chain connects TRBV29-1 to TRBJ1-2; D is ambiguous. Trimming cost V 2 bases and J 4 bases, with 14 bases left between them. CDR3 size: 14 residues. In germline, CDR1 is SQVTM, CDR2 ANQGSEA. In DNA, the CDR3 is TGCAGCGTTGAAACCGGGGTGTGGGGCTATGGCTACACCTTC. Residues: CSVETGVWGYGYTF.

The genes are TRBV12-3 or TRBV12-4 and TRBJ2-7, with TRBD2 matching 7 bases. CDR3 size: 13 residues. The V segment lost 3 bases and the J segment 3 bases; nucleotides outside the gene matches: 2. CDR3 sequence: CASSLRTSYEQYF. The CDR3 DNA is TGTGCCAGCAGTTTGCGGACTAGCTACGAGCAGTACTTC.

The chain recombines TRBV6-5 with TRBJ2-7; D perhaps matches TRBD1 (6 bases). Germline CDR1 is MNHEY and CDR2 is SVGAGI. The ends were cut back, 6 bases at V and 2 bases at J, with 17 bases in the middle. CDR3 length equals 15 residues. CDR3 in DNA: TGTGCCAGCAGACAGGGACACGGGAATACCTACGAGCAGTACTTC. Amino acids: CASRQGHGNTYEQYF.

V is TRBV5-1 and J is TRBJ1-1; D is unclear. Germline V gene data show CDR1 as SGHRS and CDR2 as YFSETQ. Trimming cost V 3 bases and J 0 bases, with 6 bases left between them. The CDR3 is 13 residues long. CDR3 amino acids: CASSSYLNTEAFF. The CDR3 coding sequence is TGCGCCAGCAGCTCCTATTTGAACACTGAAGCTTTCTTT. Using reference TRBV5-1 and TRBJ1-1 for the parts outside the CDR3, the full variable domain is KAGVTQTPRYLIKTRGQQVTLSCSPISGHRSVSWYQQTPGQGLQFLFEYFSETQRNKGNFPGRFSGRQFSNSRSEMNVSTLELGDSALYLCASSSYLNTEAFFGQGTRLTVV.

The V call is TRBV5-1, the J call TRBJ1-6; possibly TRBD1 for D (6 bases). In germline, CDR1 is SGHRS, CDR2 YFSETQ. The V and J ends lost 4 bases and 6 bases respectively, with 11 bases between them. This CDR3 is 14 amino acids long. The chain's CDR3 is CASSPGHINSPLHF. The CDR3 coding sequence is TGCGCCAGCAGCCCGGGACATATTAATTCACCCCTCCACTTT.

This chain joins TRBV9 and TRBJ1-1, with D tentatively TRBD1 (5 bases). CDR1 SGDLS and CDR2 YYNGEE come from the germline V gene. The CDR3 sequence is 13 residues long. With 4 bases removed from V and 4 bases from J, the gap between germline ends came to 11 bases. Here the CDR3 reads CASSPGLRTEAFF. The CDR3 nucleotides are TGTGCCAGCAGCCCAGGGTTGCGCACTGAAGCTTTCTTT.

The V gene is TRBV5-5, the J gene TRBJ2-2, with 7 nucleotides matching TRBD1. J was trimmed by 4 bases and V by 0 bases; bases with no gene match: 6. Germline V gives CDR1 SGHKS, CDR2 YYEKEE (reference sequence). The CDR3 loop spans 16 amino acids. In nucleotides, the CDR3 is TGTGCCAGCAGCTTGGGGCGCACAGGGGTCACCGGGGAGCTGTTTTTT. Encoded protein: CASSLGRTGVTGELFF.

V usage is TRBV10-3 and J usage is TRBJ1-6, with 7 bases lining up with TRBD1. Trimming cost V 2 bases and J 3 bases; bases outside gene matches: 4. This CDR3 region has 16 residues. In germline, CDR1 is ENHRY, CDR2 SYGVKD. This CDR3 is CAISEEDRIYNSPLHF. In DNA, the CDR3 is TGTGCCATCAGTGAGGAGGACAGGATCTATAATTCACCCCTCCACTTT.

This rearrangement joins TRBV30 to TRBJ1-1; 7 bases match TRBD1. J was trimmed by 1 base and V by 3 bases; bases with no gene match: 2. Germline V gives CDR1 GTSNPN, CDR2 SVGIG (reference sequence). The CDR3 extends over 13 amino acids. The CDR3 loop reads CAWRGDRNTEAFF. The CDR3 region has the DNA TGTGCCTGGAGGGGGGACAGGAACACTGAAGCTTTCTTT.

This clone was picked up one time. The J gene is TRBJ2-3, the V gene TRBV5-1; 7 bases match TRBD2. With 0 bases clipped from V and 5 bases from J, the junction kept 9 bases outside the gene matches. This CDR3 has 16 residues. The germline V gene has CDR1 SGHRS and CDR2 YFSETQ. Here the CDR3 reads CASSLEGRGSGDTQYF. The CDR3 DNA is TGCGCCAGCAGCTTGGAGGGGCGGGGGTCCGGAGATACGCAGTATTTT.

At least ten counts were recorded for this clone. The chain employs TRBV6-2 or TRBV6-3 and TRBJ1-2; 9 bases agree with TRBD1. The CDR3 is 18 residues long. V lost 4 bases, J lost 5 bases, and 17 bases stayed unmatched. The germline CDR1 and CDR2 sequences are MNHEY and SVGEGT. CDR3 amino acids: CASSSPPGQGKPVYGYTF. The CDR3 DNA reads as TGTGCCAGCAGTTCCCCTCCGGGACAGGGTAAACCTGTTTATGGCTACACCTTC.

V and J are TRBV5-4 and TRBJ2-3, with TRBD1 matching 9 bases. Germline V gene data show CDR1 as SGHNT and CDR2 as YYREEE (reference sequence). The CDR3 covers 16 residues. The trim removed 3 bases at V and 3 bases at J, leaving 8 bases unmatched. The CDR3 here is CASSSPHRGRTDTQYF. The CDR3 DNA reads TGTGCCAGCAGCTCACCTCACAGGGGGCGGACAGATACGCAGTATTTT. The full variable domain, with the rest looked up from reference TRBV5-4 and TRBJ2-3, is ETGVTQSPTHLIKTRGQQVTLRCSSQSGHNTVSWYQQALGQGPQFIFQYYREEENGRGNFPPRFSGLQFPNYSSELNVNALELDDSALYLCASSSPHRGRTDTQYFGPGTRLTVL.

This clone showed up just once. The chain uses TRBV2 and TRBJ1-1; D gene ambiguous. Trimming left V 4 bases short and J 4 bases short, with 16 bases between. The CDR3 has 15 amino acids. Per the germline V gene, CDR1 is SNHLY and CDR2 is FYNNEI. CDR3 protein: CASSGPGTWGTEAFF. As DNA, the CDR3 is TGTGCCAGCAGTGGACCGGGAACTTGGGGCACTGAAGCTTTCTTT.

This CDR3 is CASSYAGVNTEAFF. The CDR3 nucleotides read TGTGCCAGCAGTTACGCAGGGGTGAACACTGAAGCTTTCTTT. The chain has TRBV6-2 or TRBV6-3 and TRBJ1-1; possible D gene TRBD1, 6 bases. V lost 2 bases to trimming and J lost 0 bases, with 7 bases between them. Germline values: CDR1 MNHEY, CDR2 SVGEGT. CDR3 size: 14 residues.

This clone was seen a single time. This chain links TRBV11-1 with TRBJ1-4; weak D call: TRBD1 (5 bases). Trimming shortened V by 3 bases and J by 7 bases, and 15 bases separated the two germline ends. Germline V gene data show CDR1 as SGHAT and CDR2 as FQDESV (reference sequence). The CDR3 extends over 15 amino acids. In DNA, the CDR3 is TGTGCCAGCAGCTTCTGGACGGGGGAAGGTGAAAAACTGTTTTTT. Its translation: CASSFWTGEGEKLFF.

This sequence joins TRBV20-1 and TRBJ1-1; 7 nucleotides line up with TRBD1. V dropped 3 bases and J dropped 3; count of bases not matched to a gene: 1. Germline lookup yields CDR1 DFQATT and CDR2 SNEGSKA (reference sequence). This CDR3 contains 12 residues. The CDR3 region has the DNA TGCAGTGCTAGTCAGGGGGACACTGAAGCTTTCTTT. The encoded protein is CSASQGDTEAFF.